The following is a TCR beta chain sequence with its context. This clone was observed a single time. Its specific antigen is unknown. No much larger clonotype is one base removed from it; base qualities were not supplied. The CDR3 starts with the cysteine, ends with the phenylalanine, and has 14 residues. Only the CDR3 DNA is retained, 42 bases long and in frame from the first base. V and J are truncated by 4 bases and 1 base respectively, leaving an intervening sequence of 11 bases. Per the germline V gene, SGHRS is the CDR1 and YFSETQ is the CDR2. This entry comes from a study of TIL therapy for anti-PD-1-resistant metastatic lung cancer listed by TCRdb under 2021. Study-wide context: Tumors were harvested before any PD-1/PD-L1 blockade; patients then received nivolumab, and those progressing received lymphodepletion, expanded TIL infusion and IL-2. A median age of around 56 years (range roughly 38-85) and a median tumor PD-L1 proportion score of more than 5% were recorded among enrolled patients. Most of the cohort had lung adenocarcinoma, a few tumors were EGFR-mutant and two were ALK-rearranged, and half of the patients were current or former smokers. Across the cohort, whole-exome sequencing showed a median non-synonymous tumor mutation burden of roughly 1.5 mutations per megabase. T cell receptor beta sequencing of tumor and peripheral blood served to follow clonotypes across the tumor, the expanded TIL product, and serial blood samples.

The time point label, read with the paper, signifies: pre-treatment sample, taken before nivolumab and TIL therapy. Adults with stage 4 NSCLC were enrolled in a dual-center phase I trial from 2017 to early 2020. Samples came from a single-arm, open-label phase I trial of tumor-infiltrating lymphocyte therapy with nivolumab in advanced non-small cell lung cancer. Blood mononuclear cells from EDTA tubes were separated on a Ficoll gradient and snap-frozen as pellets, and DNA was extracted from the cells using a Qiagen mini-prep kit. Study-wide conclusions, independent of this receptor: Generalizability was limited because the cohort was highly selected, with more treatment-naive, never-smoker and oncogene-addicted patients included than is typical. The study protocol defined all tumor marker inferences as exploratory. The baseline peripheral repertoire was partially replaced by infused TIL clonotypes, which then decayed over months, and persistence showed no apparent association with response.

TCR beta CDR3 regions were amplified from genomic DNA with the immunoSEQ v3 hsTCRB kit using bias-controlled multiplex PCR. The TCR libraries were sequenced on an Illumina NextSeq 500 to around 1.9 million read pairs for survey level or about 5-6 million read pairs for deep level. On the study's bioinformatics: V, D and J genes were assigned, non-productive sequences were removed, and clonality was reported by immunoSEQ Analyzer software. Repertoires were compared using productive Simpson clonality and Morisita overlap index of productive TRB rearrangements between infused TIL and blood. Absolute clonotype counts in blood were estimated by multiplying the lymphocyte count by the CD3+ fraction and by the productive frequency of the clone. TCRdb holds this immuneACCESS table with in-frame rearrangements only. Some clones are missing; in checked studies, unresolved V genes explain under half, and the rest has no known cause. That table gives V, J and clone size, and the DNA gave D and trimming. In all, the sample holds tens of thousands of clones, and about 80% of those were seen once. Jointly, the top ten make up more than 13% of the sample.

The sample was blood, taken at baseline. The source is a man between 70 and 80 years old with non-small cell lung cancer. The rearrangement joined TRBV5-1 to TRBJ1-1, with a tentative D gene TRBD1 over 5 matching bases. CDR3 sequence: CASSGAVENTEAFF. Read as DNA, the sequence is TGCGCCAGCAGCGGGGCCGTTGAGAACACTGAAGCTTTCTTT.